The sequence of this T cell receptor (beta chain) was determined in a study of shared T cell receptors in the human thymus. This table comes from immunoSEQ multiplex PCR, and its TCRdb copy is limited to in-frame clones, with some not included. The sample contains 55,000 to 80,000 clones, over 90% of which appear only once. Germline values: CDR1 SGHDN, CDR2 FVKESK. V trimming: 0 bases; J trimming: 0 bases; junction bases outside the gene matches: 2. The CDR3 has 16 residues. The sequencing input was thymocytes. The genes are TRBV14 and TRBJ2-3, with 8 bases that match TRBD2. This TCR was recovered from a human donor. For the CDR3, the DNA is TGTGCCAGCAGCCAAGAGGTAGCGGGGAGCACAGATACGCAGTATTTT. This codes for CASSQEVAGSTDTQYF.